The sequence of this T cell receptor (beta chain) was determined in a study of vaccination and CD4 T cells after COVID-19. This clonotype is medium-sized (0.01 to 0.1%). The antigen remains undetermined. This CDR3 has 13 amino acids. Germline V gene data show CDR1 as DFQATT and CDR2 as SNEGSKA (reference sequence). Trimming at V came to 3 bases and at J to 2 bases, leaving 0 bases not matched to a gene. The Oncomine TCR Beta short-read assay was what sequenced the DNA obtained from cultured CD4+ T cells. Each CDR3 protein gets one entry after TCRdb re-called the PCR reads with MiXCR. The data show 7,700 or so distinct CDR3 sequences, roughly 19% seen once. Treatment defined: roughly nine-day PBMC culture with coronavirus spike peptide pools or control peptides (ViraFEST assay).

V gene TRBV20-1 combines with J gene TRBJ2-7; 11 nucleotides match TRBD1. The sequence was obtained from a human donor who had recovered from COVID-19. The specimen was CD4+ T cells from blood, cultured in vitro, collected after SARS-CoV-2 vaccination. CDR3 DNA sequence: TGCAGTGCTAGGGGACAGGGGGCCTACGAGCAGTACTTC. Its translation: CSARGQGAYEQYF.